The rows below give T cell receptor beta chains drawn from one sample of a study of blood T cells in healthy people across ages. TCRdb used MiXCR to reprocess the 5' RACE reads, holding one entry per CDR3 protein. The repertoire consists of about 640,000 distinct CDR3 sequences, with 58% occurring once and the leading ten covering 30% to 40%. The sequencing sample was made of blood. The source is a man aged 60 to 69 in good health. Both conserved end residues are part of each CDR3. The D gene is left open where the match is weak. Size is stated for part of the rows, as once, few or many counts, or as a class when the clone is expanded.

j_call: TRBJ2-7; clone_size: -; v_call: TRBV4-1; d_call: -; cdr3_aa: CASSQQRNYEQYF; cdr3_nt: TGCGCCAGCAGCCAACAAAGGAACTACGAGCAGTACTTC
j_call: TRBJ2-7; clone_size: -; v_call: TRBV7-9; d_call: TRBD1; cdr3_aa: CASSSTSGTGAEQYF; cdr3_nt: TGTGCCAGCAGCTCGACCTCCGGGACAGGGGCCGAGCAGTACTTC
j_call: TRBJ1-6; clone_size: -; v_call: TRBV9; d_call: -; cdr3_aa: CASSVGGFQGSPPHF; cdr3_nt: TGTGCCAGCAGCGTAGGTGGTTTTCAAGGTTCACCCCCCCACTTT
j_call: TRBJ2-5; clone_size: few; v_call: TRBV5-1; d_call: -; cdr3_aa: CASSLGLRRQETQYF; cdr3_nt: TGCGCCAGCAGCTTGGGGCTCCGCCGACAAGAGACCCAGTACTTC
j_call: TRBJ2-3; clone_size: -; v_call: TRBV7-2; d_call: -; cdr3_aa: CASSLVSGPFSTDTQYF; cdr3_nt: TGTGCCAGCAGCTTAGTATCCGGTCCCTTTTCCACAGATACGCAGTATTTT
j_call: TRBJ2-1; clone_size: -; v_call: TRBV20-1; d_call: -; cdr3_aa: CSARVRLNEQFF; cdr3_nt: TGCAGTGCTAGAGTCCGACTGAATGAGCAGTTCTTC
j_call: TRBJ1-6; clone_size: few; v_call: TRBV27; d_call: -; cdr3_aa: CASKIRQDNSPLHF; cdr3_nt: TGTGCCAGCAAAATACGGCAGGATAATTCACCCCTCCACTTT
j_call: TRBJ1-1; clone_size: -; v_call: TRBV15; d_call: -; cdr3_aa: CATSRGPGLMNTEAFF; cdr3_nt: TGTGCCACCAGCAGAGGCCCAGGTCTCATGAACACTGAAGCTTTCTTT
j_call: TRBJ2-1; clone_size: -; v_call: TRBV5-1; d_call: TRBD2; cdr3_aa: CASSTAGTSRSNEQFF; cdr3_nt: TGCGCCAGCAGCACAGCCGGGACTAGCCGGTCCAATGAGCAGTTCTTC
j_call: TRBJ1-5; clone_size: -; v_call: TRBV9; d_call: -; cdr3_aa: CASAPEGRGNQPQHF; cdr3_nt: TGTGCCAGCGCCCCGGAGGGCAGGGGCAATCAGCCCCAGCATTTT